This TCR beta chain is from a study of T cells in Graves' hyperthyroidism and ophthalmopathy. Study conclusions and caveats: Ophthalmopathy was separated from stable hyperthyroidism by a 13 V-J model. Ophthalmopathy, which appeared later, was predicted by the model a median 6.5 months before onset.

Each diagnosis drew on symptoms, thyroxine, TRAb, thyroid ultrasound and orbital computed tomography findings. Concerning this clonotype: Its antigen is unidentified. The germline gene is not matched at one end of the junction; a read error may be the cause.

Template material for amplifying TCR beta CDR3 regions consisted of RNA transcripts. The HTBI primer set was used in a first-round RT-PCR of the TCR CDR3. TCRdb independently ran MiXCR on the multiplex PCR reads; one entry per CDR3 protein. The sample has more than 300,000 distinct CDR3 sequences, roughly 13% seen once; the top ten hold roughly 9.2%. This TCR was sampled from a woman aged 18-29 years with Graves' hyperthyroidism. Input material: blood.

For the CDR3, the DNA is TGCCCCCCAGTTACCACAGCGGGAGAAAGTGAGCAGTACTTC. It is translated as CPPVTTAGESEQYF. The chain couples TRBV6-1 to TRBJ2-7, with 8 bases fitting TRBD2. This CDR3 has 14 amino acids. The germline CDR1 and CDR2 sequences are MNHNS and SASEGT.